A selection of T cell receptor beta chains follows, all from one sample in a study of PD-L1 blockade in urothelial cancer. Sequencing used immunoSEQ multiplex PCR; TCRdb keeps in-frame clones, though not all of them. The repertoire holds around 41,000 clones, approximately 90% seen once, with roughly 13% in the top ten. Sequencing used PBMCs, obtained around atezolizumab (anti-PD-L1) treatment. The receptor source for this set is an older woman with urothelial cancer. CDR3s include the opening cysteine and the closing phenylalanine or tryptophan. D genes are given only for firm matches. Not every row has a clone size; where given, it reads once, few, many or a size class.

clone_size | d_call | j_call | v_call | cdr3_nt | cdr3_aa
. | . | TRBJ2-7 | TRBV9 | TGTGCCAGCAGCACGCGTATTGGAGGAGAGCAGTACTTC | CASSTRIGGEQYF
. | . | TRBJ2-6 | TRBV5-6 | TGTGCCAGCAGCTTTACCGAGAGCTCTGGGGCCAACGTCCTGACTTTC | CASSFTESSGANVLTF
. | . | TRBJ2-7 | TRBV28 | TGTGCCAGCAGTTTAGGCGGGAACCAGTACGAGCAGTACTTC | CASSLGGNQYEQYF
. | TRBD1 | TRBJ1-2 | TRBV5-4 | TGTGCCAGCAGCCTACCGACAGGGTGGAACTATGGCTACACCTTC | CASSLPTGWNYGYTF
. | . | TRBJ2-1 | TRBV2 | TGTGCCAGCCCCAGAGGGGCGGGGGCGACCTACAATGAGCAGTTCTTC | CASPRGAGATYNEQFF
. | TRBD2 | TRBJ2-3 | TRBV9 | TGTGCCAGCAGCGCGGGGGGAGGCCCAGATACGCAGTATTTT | CASSAGGGPDTQYF
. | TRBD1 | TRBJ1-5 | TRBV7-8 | TGTGCCAGCAGCCCTCGGGACAGGAGCAATCAGCCCCAGCATTTT | CASSPRDRSNQPQHF
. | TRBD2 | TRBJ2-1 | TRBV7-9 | TGTGCCAGCAGCCCCCGCTTCAGGACTAGCTTCTACGCCTACAATGAGCAGTTCTTC | CASSPRFRTSFYAYNEQFF
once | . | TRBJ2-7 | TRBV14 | TGTGCCAGCAGCATGACAGCTTTCTACGAGCAGTACTTC | CASSMTAFYEQYF
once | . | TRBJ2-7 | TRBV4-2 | TGTGCCAGCAGCCAAGATTGGGCCTCCGAGCAGTACTTC | CASSQDWASEQYF
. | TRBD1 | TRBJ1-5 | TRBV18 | TGTGCCAGCTCACCGGGAGGGACAGGGAGAAATCAGCCCCAGCATTTT | CASSPGGTGRNQPQHF
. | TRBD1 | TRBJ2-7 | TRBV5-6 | TGTGCCAGCAGCTTGGGGACAGGGGTAGGGGAGCAGTACTTC | CASSLGTGVGEQYF
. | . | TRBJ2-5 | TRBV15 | TGTGCCACCAGCAGAGATGGGGGGATTCTAGAGACCCAGTACTTC | CATSRDGGILETQYF
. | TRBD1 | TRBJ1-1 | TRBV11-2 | TGTGCCAGCAGCTTAGCGATGACAGGGGGGTTAAGCACTGAAGCTTTCTTT | CASSLAMTGGLSTEAFF
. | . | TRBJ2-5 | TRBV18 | TGTGCCAGCTCACCACCGGGGCCGGGGGAAGAGACCCAGTACTTC | CASSPPGPGEETQYF
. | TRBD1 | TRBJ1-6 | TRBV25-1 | TGTGCCAGCAGTGGGTGGGACAGAGCCTATAATTCACCCCTCCACTTT | CASSGWDRAYNSPLHF
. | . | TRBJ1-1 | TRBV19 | TGTGCCAGTAGTATAGGCCACAGGGAGGGAACTGAAGCTTTCTTT | CASSIGHREGTEAFF
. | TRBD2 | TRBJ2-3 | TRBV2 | TGTGCCAGCAGTGAACCCCTAGCGGACGCCACAGATACGCAGTATTTT | CASSEPLADATDTQYF
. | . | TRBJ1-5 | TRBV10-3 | TGTGCCATCAGTGAAGCCAGGCGGGCCAATTTGCCCCAGCATTTT | CAISEARRANLPQHF
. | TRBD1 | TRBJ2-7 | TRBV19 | TGTGCCAGTAGTAGCCGGGACAGAGGGTACGAGCAGTACTTC | CASSSRDRGYEQYF
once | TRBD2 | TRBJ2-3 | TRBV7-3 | TGTGCCAGCAGCTTCACGACCTGGACTAGCGGGAGACCCACCCGCACAGATACGCAGTATTTT | CASSFTTWTSGRPTRTDTQYF
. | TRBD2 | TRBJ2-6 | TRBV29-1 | TGCAGCGTTGATTCTAGCGGGATAAGTGGGGCCAACGTCCTGACTTTC | CSVDSSGISGANVLTF
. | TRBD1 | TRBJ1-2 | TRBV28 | TGTGCCAGCAGGTCGCCTGCGGGACAGGGTATGGGCTACACCTTC | CASRSPAGQGMGYTF
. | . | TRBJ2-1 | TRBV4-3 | TGCGCCAGCAGCCAAGATTTGCCCGACTGGTCGGACAATGAGCAGTTCTTC | CASSQDLPDWSDNEQFF
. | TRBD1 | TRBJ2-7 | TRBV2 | TGTGCCAGCAGTGGGAGAGGGGACAGGGCCTACGAGCAGTACTTC | CASSGRGDRAYEQYF
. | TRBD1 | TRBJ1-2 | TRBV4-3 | TGCGCCAGCAGCCAAGGCTTTTCGGGACAGGGCTATGGCTACACCTTC | CASSQGFSGQGYGYTF
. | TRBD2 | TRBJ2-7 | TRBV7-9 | TGTGCCAGCAGCCTTGGACTAGCGGGAGTGTACGAGCAGTACTTC | CASSLGLAGVYEQYF
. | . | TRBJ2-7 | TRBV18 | TGTGCCAGCTCACCGGGACAAGGCGACGAGCAGTACTTC | CASSPGQGDEQYF
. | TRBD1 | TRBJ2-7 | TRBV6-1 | TGTGCCAGCAGCCGGGACAGGGCTACCTACGAGCAGTACTTC | CASSRDRATYEQYF
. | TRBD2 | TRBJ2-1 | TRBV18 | TGTGCCAGCTCACCACCGAGAGCGGGAGAACGGAATGAGCAGTTCTTC | CASSPPRAGERNEQFF
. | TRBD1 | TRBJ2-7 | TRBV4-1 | TGCGCCAGCAGCCAAGCGACAGGGTCCTACGAGCAGTACTTC | CASSQATGSYEQYF
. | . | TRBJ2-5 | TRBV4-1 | TGCGCCAGCAGCCAAGTACCCCCGAGCGGCAGCCAAGAGACCCAGTACTTC | CASSQVPPSGSQETQYF
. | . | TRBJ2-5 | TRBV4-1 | TGCGCCAGCAGCCAAGTTGGGGCCCAAGAGACCCAGTACTTC | CASSQVGAQETQYF
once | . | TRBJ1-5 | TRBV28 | TGTGCCAGCTCCTCCATGGGAGGAATCAATCAGCCCCAGCATTTT | CASSSMGGINQPQHF
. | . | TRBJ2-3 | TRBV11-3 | TGTGCCAGCAGCCTTGAGGGGGCAGATACGCAGTATTTT | CASSLEGADTQYF
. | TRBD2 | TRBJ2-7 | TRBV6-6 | TGTGCCAGCAGTTACGTAGCGGGGGGCTCCTACGAGCAGTACTTC | CASSYVAGGSYEQYF
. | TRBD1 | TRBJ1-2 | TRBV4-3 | TGCGCCAGCAGCCAAGTGGACAGGGGGCAGGATGGCTACACCTTC | CASSQVDRGQDGYTF
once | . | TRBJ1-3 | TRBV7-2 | TGTGCCAGCAGCTTATATGTTGTCGGACAATCTGGAAACACCATATATTTT | CASSLYVVGQSGNTIYF
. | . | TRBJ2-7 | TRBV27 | TGTGCCAGCAGCTTGACTGCGTCGGGAGTCCGCGAGCAGTACTTC | CASSLTASGVREQYF
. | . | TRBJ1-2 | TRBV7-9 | TGTGCCAGCAGCCCCCCGGGTACCTTC | CASSPPGTF
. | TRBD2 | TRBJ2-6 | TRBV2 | TGTGCCAGCAGTGGACTAGCGGGAGGTCCAGCTGGGGCCAACGTCCTGACTTTC | CASSGLAGGPAGANVLTF
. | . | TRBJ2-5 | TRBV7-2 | TGTGCCAGCAGCTTAGTAAAAGTTTGGCAGACCCAGTACTTC | CASSLVKVWQTQYF
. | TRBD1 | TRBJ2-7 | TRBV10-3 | TGTGCCATCAGTCCCGGGACAGGGGGCGCGGGGGGACGATACGAGCAGTACTTC | CAISPGTGGAGGRYEQYF
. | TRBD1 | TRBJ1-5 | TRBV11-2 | TGTGCCAGCAGCTCCGGGACAGGGCTCAGCAATCAGCCCCAGCATTTT | CASSSGTGLSNQPQHF
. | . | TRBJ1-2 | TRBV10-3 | TGTGCCATCAGTGAGTCGGGGGCTCCAAGTAACTATGGCTACACCTTC | CAISESGAPSNYGYTF
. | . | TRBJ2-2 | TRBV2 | TGTGCCAGCAGTGCTTGGGGGGGCCGTACCGGGGAGCTGTTTTTT | CASSAWGGRTGELFF
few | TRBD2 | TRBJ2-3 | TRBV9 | TGTGCCAGCAGCGTAGAGGGACTAGCGGGAATCGTAGATACGCAGTATTTT | CASSVEGLAGIVDTQYF
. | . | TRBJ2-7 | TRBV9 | TGTGCCAGCAGCGCCGACAGGTCGGGGTGGGGCGAGCAGTACTTC | CASSADRSGWGEQYF
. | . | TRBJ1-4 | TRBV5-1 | TGCGCCAGCAGCTTGGCCGTAACGAGTGCAACTAATGAAAAACTGTTTTTT | CASSLAVTSATNEKLFF
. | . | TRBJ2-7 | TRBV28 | TGTGCCAGCAGTCCACTAGGGCCTTACGAGCAGTACTTC | CASSPLGPYEQYF
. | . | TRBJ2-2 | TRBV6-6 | TGTGCCAGCAGTCCCCCAGCCGGGGAGCTGTTTTTT | CASSPPAGELFF
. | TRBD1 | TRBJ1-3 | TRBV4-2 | TGTGCCAGCAGCCAAACCGGGACAGACTCTGGAAACACCATATATTTT | CASSQTGTDSGNTIYF
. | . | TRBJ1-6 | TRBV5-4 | TGTGCCAGCAGCCCGGAGGGGTCACCCCTCCACTTT | CASSPEGSPLHF
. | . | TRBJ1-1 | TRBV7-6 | TGTGCCAGCAGCCCCATGGGGGGTGGCACTGAAGCTTTCTTT | CASSPMGGGTEAFF
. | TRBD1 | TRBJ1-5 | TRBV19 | TGTGCCAGTAGCGACAGGGCTGCAGAGTCTCAGCATTTT | CASSDRAAESQHF